The present T cell receptor beta chain was sequenced within a study of cytomegalovirus exposure and HLA in healthy donors (dated by TCRdb to 2016 to 2017). Some background on the complete study: In an earlier analysis of roughly 590 of the donors, 276 Gb of sequence data and roughly 100 million unique TCR beta sequences from roughly 180 million T cells were reported. Alongside the repertoire data, information on donor age, sex, ethnicity and CMV serostatus was compiled. The number of donors typed differed by locus, with 629-630 for A, B, C, DRB1 and DQB1, 522 for DQA1, over 600 for DPA1, and around 460 for DPB1. The study used immunosequencing to profile the T cell repertoires of some 600 subjects and linked those repertoires to cytomegalovirus serostatus. Of the roughly 400 genotyped donors, over 80% were placed in the genetic ancestry cluster associated with self-reported Caucasian donors. The later analysis used no new phenotypic data to find candidate immune exposures, relying instead on TCR beta sequences and their occurrence across donors. An earlier analysis of some 500 of the donors used high-throughput TCR beta sequencing to judge whether each TCR beta V gene segment behaved as functional or pseudogenic. In a later analysis, previously published TCR beta repertoires from 550 to 750 donors were re-analyzed and high-resolution HLA genotyping was added so that TCR occurrence patterns could be studied. High-throughput TCR immunosequencing, statistical association of individual TCRs with disease status, and machine learning were combined to predict cytomegalovirus infection status. Besides the first cohort of around 700 subjects, a separate validation cohort made up of over 95 different subjects was used. On average, 235,054 unique TCR beta nucleotide sequences were sequenced per donor among fewer than 500 genotyped donors of the cohort, with 15% to 20% of those sequences being non-productive. A later genetic analysis took genome-wide SNP genotypes for about three fifths of the 666 donors and used that subset as a discovery cohort. An early release covering about 600 HLA-typed donors comprised roughly 300 gigabases of sequencing data and around 86 million unique TCR sequences. Because of strong linkage in the cohort, roughly 5 DR-DQ haplotypes were treated as single units for association and clustering. Every discovery cohort repertoire had been produced on one sequencing platform. Both class I and class II loci were covered by HLA typing, at four-digit resolution. The study aimed to test whether signatures of past pathogen exposure could be identified by cataloging public T cell receptors.

The library was built by means of the immunoSEQ multiplex PCR assay. For the multiplex PCR, a mixture combining 60 forward primers for TCR Vbeta segments and 13 reverse primers for TCR Jbeta segments was used. The CDR3 region of rearranged TCR beta genes was amplified from genomic DNA with a multiplex PCR assay. On the Illumina HiSeq System, the amplified TCR beta libraries were sequenced as 87-base-pair reads. On the study's bioinformatics: In a later analysis, about 80 million unique TCR beta chains were counted across the 500 to 700 repertoires, and around 11 million of these chains were shared by at least two donors. To remove PCR and sequencing errors, raw reads were error-corrected and collapsed into unique sequences using a nearest-neighbor algorithm that merged closely related sequences. CDR3 sequences were aligned to IMGT reference sequences to assign V, D and J gene segments. Each retained sequence needed at least a six-nucleotide match to both a V gene segment and a J gene segment. Rearrangements were called productive when the CDR3 lacked stop codons and stayed in frame with V and J; all others were non-productive. CDR3 was defined by IMGT convention, running from the second conserved V-encoded cysteine to the conserved J-encoded phenylalanine. The earlier analysis of 550 to 650 of the donors excluded any sequence lacking an unambiguous match to a single V gene segment. In an earlier analysis of 587 of the donors, V segments were called functional above 56.7% productive rearrangements and were called segregating when the between-donor standard deviation exceeded 5%. To diagnose cytomegalovirus status from the catalog of TCR beta chain sequences, a statistical classification framework was built. In a later analysis, TCR nucleotide sequences were compared against IMGT/GENE-DB human TR gene sequences so that V and J genes could be assigned. Using the TCRdist pipeline, a later analysis assigned CDR3 sequences along with most-parsimonious VDJ recombination scenarios. In a later analysis, each TCR beta chain was defined by its CDR3 amino acid sequence together with its V-gene family, and reads lacking a unique V-gene family were excluded. A later analysis removed several hundred highly shared, low-generation-probability nucleotide sequences to deal with suspected cross-contamination and a sequencing artifact. A later analysis calculated a clonal expansion index for each public chain from normalized within-repertoire ranks of inferred template counts. Generation probabilities in a later analysis came from a VDJ recombination model fitted to out-of-frame rearrangements, and those results were checked against IGoR. In a later analysis, hypergeometric tests were used to score TCR-TCR, TCR-HLA and TCR-CMV co-occurrence, with a repertoire-size bias correction applied to TCR pairs. False discovery rates were estimated in a later analysis by permuting HLA or CMV assignments 20 times. In a later analysis, co-occurring TCRs were grouped with DBSCAN, and TCRdist sequence similarity was added when clustering was performed within HLA-allele-positive subsets. For co-occurrence clustering, repertoires with fewer than 30,000 or more than 120,000 public chains were excluded, along with roughly 5 repertoires with anomalous nucleotide sharing. This immuneACCESS table, as held by TCRdb, lists in-frame sequences with V and J called but not all clones. Of the missing ones, under half trace to an unresolved V gene in checked studies; the others have no known cause. That table supplies the V and J calls and clone size; D and trimming were determined from the DNA. The sample yields approximately 130,000 clones; roughly four fifths were counted once. The leading ten clones occupy less than 4% of the sample.

Sequences ENHRY (CDR1) and SYGVKD (CDR2) are obtained from the germline V gene. From its cysteine to its phenylalanine, the CDR3 spans 15 amino acids. Left in the record is the CDR3 DNA by itself, 45 bases read in frame from the first base. Ends trimmed: V by 3 bases, J by 5 bases; bases unmatched to a gene: 4. The investigation overall reported the following: Because the 87-base-pair reads could not distinguish some IMGT-functional V segments, including TRBV6-2 and TRBV6-3, those segments were excluded. A later analysis found that TCR association rates varied across HLA loci, with DRB1 alleles showing the most associated TCRs and HLA-C alleles the fewest. A cluster of highly shared sequence variants was judged likely to represent a technical artifact of the sequencing pipeline. Compared with equally common non-associated chains, HLA-associated TCR beta chains in a later analysis were more clonally expanded and had lower generation probabilities. The cohort was sequenced for TCR beta chains only, and without alpha or paired-chain data the features that could be detected were limited. In a later genetic analysis, fewer N-insertions in productive TCRs were reported among donors in an Asian-associated ancestry cluster than the roughly 700-donor mean. Because counts were too low, approximately 18 rarely observed V segments, including chromosome 9 orphons, were excluded from the earlier analysis of some 590 of the donors. Because some donors lacked HLA typing at each locus, the association tests relied only on the typed subset. Sequencing depth was assumed to be roughly uniform across donors in the presence/absence analyses, though that assumption may not hold. Most TCR sequences were seen in very few donors, while some public TCRs were found in many individuals. Immune exposure information for the cohort was limited to CMV serostatus. Linkage disequilibrium might explain the correlated functional status among segregating V segments, but an unknown experimental factor could not be excluded. A few of the identified cytomegalovirus-associated TCR beta chains were confirmed in vitro to be specific for cytomegalovirus antigens. According to the authors, the approach could potentially be generalized to other disease states and immunological phenotypes. A later analysis reported that several top co-occurrence clusters appeared linked to parvovirus B19, influenza, CMV and Epstein-Barr virus. A later analysis found that most CMV-associated TCR beta chains appeared HLA-restricted, with HLA associations seemingly driven largely by CMV exposure. Strong co-occurrence of HLA alleles, especially DR and DQ, made assigning TCR associations to individual alleles difficult. An earlier analysis of around 500 of the donors showed that most TCR beta V segments appeared in productive rearrangements either about 87% or about 30% of the time, which broadly matched IMGT annotations. In both the original and validation cohorts, the classifier was reported to diagnose cytomegalovirus status with high specificity and sensitivity. A further reported finding was that TCR beta sequences accurately predicted the HLA-A and HLA-B alleles for most subjects in the first cohort. In a later genetic analysis, a missense DCLRE1C variant was associated with V-gene and J-gene trimming of TCR beta chains, and the association was replicated in an independent cohort. At a false discovery rate of 0.05, a later analysis linked around 17,000 TCR beta sequences to specific HLA alleles. The study gave a list of over 150 TCR beta chains associated with cytomegalovirus.

As concerns this clone: No cognate antigen has been identified for it. Qualities for individual bases were not recorded, and no much larger clone is one base off.

The cohort consisted of approximately 690 healthy bone marrow donors. At the time of sampling, every cohort member was nominally healthy, though immune exposures that went unrecorded were likely present. The donor tested CMV seronegative, placing the donor among the approximately 400 seronegative members of the cohort. Each donor provided a peripheral blood sample, and peripheral blood mononuclear cells were used for TCR beta sequencing. The Qiagen DNeasy Blood Extraction Kit was used to extract genomic DNA from the blood cell samples. The sequence was collected from a man aged 25 to 40 in good health and CMV-seronegative. The sample comprised PBMCs. The chain employs TRBV10-3 and TRBJ1-1; 12 bases in between match TRBD1. The nucleotides read TGTGCCATCAGTGAAGGGACAGGGGGCGCGACTGAAGCTTTCTTT. It specifies CAISEGTGGATEAFF.